The present T cell receptor beta chain was sequenced within a study of human T cells and chemical hapten exposure. This clonotype was counted a few times. One entry per CDR3 protein results from TCRdb running MiXCR on the RACE reads. The data hold roughly 200,000 distinct CDR3 sequences, with about a fifth observed a single time. This sample's time point: patch test 1, 2 weeks after DPC sensitization. Treatment here: therapeutic diphenylcyclopropenone sensitization with weekly scalp DPC. Germline V lookup: CDR1 SQVTM, CDR2 ANQGSEA. The CDR3 has 10 amino acids. Trimming removed 6 bases at V and 9 bases at J, with 9 bases between.

This TCR derives from a woman aged 45-65 years with alopecia areata. Some clones in this sample may be carry-over from other donors' samples. Material: whole blood, obtained in connection with sensitization to the hapten diphenylcyclopropenone (DPC). The gene calls are TRBV29-1 and TRBJ2-1; D is ambiguous. The CDR3: CSVEKFEQFF. CDR3 DNA: TGCAGCGTGGAAAAATTTGAGCAGTTCTTC.